Sequencing of this T cell receptor (beta chain) was carried out in a study of blood T cell repertoires in COVID-19. Study information: Sites in the United States, Italy and Spain provided acute and convalescent COVID-19 samples. Sources were T cells, B-cell-depleted T cells, or PBMCs; the material itself was cDNA or gDNA.

Germline V gene lookup returns CDR1 SGHAT and CDR2 FQNNGV. The CDR3 sequence is 17 residues long. V lost 4 bases, J lost 7 bases, and 18 bases stayed unmatched. Study processing details: Amplifying reference gene primers gave estimates of nucleated cell counts. Only in-frame clones appear in the TCRdb table, and some are missing; sequencing was by immunoSEQ multiplex PCR. That table furnishes V, J and clone size, whereas the DNA furnished D and trimming. The profile shows more than 95,000 clones, 81% of them singletons. This chain joins TRBV11-2 and TRBJ2-7, with 8 bases that match TRBD2. The sequencing input was peripheral blood. This clonotype was sampled from a woman in her fifties or sixties with acute or convalescent COVID-19. The CDR3 is CASSSLAGRITTGEQYF. The CDR3 nucleotides read TGTGCCAGCAGCTCGTTAGCGGGAAGGATCACAACAGGGGAGCAGTACTTC.